This T cell receptor (beta chain) emerged from a study of lymphopenia after photon versus proton radiotherapy (dated by TCRdb to between 2018 and 2020). As for the study more broadly: The immunological effects of photon versus proton radiation therapy were compared in patients with gastrointestinal tumors who developed high-grade lymphopenia. The goal of the study was to describe how the two radiation modalities differ in their effects on the immune system. A cohort of around 21 patients with gastrointestinal tumors who received either photon or proton therapy and subsequently developed lymphopenia was included. Overall results and qualifications from the work: The survival association was assessed only in patients who died, and better survival with proton therapy was presented by the authors as a possibility rather than a demonstrated result. Proton-treated patients stayed relatively stable during treatment, while photon-treated patients lost naive T cells and TCR diversity and gained effector/memory populations. Across the cohort, an inverse correlation was found between a larger post-nadir drop in TCR diversity and overall survival time among patients who died. After the lymphocyte count nadir, oligoclonal expansion, especially of CD8+ Temra cells, was observed in photon-treated repertoires, and the drop in diversity was driven by this expansion.

CDR1 and CDR2 were assigned from the germline V gene as MGHDK and SYGVNS. The germline V and J ends show losses of 5 bases and 5 bases respectively, and no gene match explains 6 bases of the junction. The CDR3 numbers 15 residues from cysteine through phenylalanine. Only the CDR3 DNA stays, 45 bases, in frame from base 1. Library generation was performed with the immunoSEQ multiplex PCR assay. Alongside multiparametric flow cytometry, deep sequencing of rearranged TCR beta loci was used to profile the T cell repertoires. What TCRdb holds here is the immuneACCESS table cut down to in-frame rearrangements. Part of the clones is not present; checked against another copy, under half of the missing clones reflect an unresolved V gene, and the others are unexplained. The sample yields 35,000 to 50,000 clones; roughly nine tenths were counted once. The ten largest clones represent roughly 15% of the sample.

Points on this clone: Its antigen is still unknown. Per-base quality was not reported, and no clone a single base away is much larger than it.

The chain is made from TRBV25-1 and TRBJ2-3, with 11 bases matching TRBD2. The source material was peripheral blood, sampled from a patient treated with photon-based radiotherapy. This sequence was found in a man between 60 and 70 years old with cholangiocarcinoma. The CDR3 has the sequence CASSSSGGAQDTQYF. The base sequence is TGTGCCAGCAGTAGTAGCGGGGGGGCCCAAGATACGCAGTATTTT.